Following are 29 T cell receptor beta chains from one sample sequenced in a study of CD8 T cells in Susac syndrome (dated by TCRdb to the late 2010s). The library was produced with the immunoSEQ multiplex PCR assay. RNA was extracted using the RNeasy kit, and roughly 0.5 to 1 ug of the RNA was reverse transcribed with random hexamers. TCRdb trimmed the raw reads at Q25, called clones with MiXCR and kept productive beta chains. CDR3 protein duplicates are merged, each entry listing the most common genes and DNA. Present in this sample are some 120,000 distinct CDR3 sequences, approximately 91% of which were seen just once. The ten largest make up 0.11% to 0.15% of the sample. Sequencing was performed on CD4+ T cells from PBMCs. Receptors were obtained from a human donor in good health.

The chain couples TRBV6-5 to TRBJ2-2; D call uncertain. The germline CDR1 and CDR2 sequences are MNHEY and SVGAGI. The CDR3 contains 15 residues. Trimming took off 0 bases at V and 0 bases at J, with 5 bases between the two ends. The CDR3 coding sequence is TGTGCCAGCAGTTACTCGGTGGCGAACACCGGGGAGCTGTTTTTT. As protein: CASSYSVANTGELFF.

The chain carries TRBV7-3 and TRBJ1-1; TRBD1 matches at 7 bases. Germline CDR1 and CDR2: SGHTA and FQGTGA. The ends lost 5 bases at V and 4 bases at J; junction bases unmatched: 13. The CDR3 is 16 residues long. The CDR3 spells CASSLGGGRGFTEAFF. CDR3 nucleotide sequence: TGTGCCAGCAGCCTAGGCGGCGGCAGGGGGTTCACTGAAGCTTTCTTT.

This rearrangement joins TRBV7-3 to TRBJ1-2; D might be TRBD1 (6 bases). Germline CDR1 SGHTA, CDR2 FQGTGA. The CDR3 loop spans 16 amino acids. V was clipped by 3 bases and J by 4 bases, with 18 bases between them. Here the CDR3 DNA reads TGTGCCAGCAGCTTGCAACCGGGGGGCGGATCCTATGGCTACACCTTC. This sequence encodes CASSLQPGGGSYGYTF.

This chain uses TRBV7-2 with TRBJ2-2; the D is unclear. The germline gives CDR1 SGHTA, CDR2 FQGNSA. V lost 3 bases and J 2 bases, leaving 10 bases between the germline ends. The CDR3 totals 15 residues. CDR3 sequence: CASSFTGVNTGELFF. As DNA, the CDR3 is TGTGCCAGCAGCTTCACCGGTGTAAACACCGGGGAGCTGTTTTTT. The full variable domain, completed using reference TRBV7-2 and TRBJ2-2, is GAGVSQSPSNKVTEKGKDVELRCDPISGHTALYWYRQSLGQGLEFLIYFQGNSAPDKSGLPSDRFSAERTGGSVSTLTIQRTQQEDSAVYLCASSFTGVNTGELFFGEGSRLTVL.

The chain carries TRBV5-1 and TRBJ1-6; D is unresolved. The CDR3 spans 13 residues. Germline V gives CDR1 SGHRS, CDR2 YFSETQ. V lost 1 base to trimming and J lost 5 bases, with 4 bases between them. The CDR3: CASSLQDNSPLHF. DNA of the CDR3: TGCGCCAGCAGCTTGCAGGATAATTCACCCCTCCACTTT.

The CDR3 nucleotides read TGTGCCAGCAGCGAAACAGGGGTTCCAGAGACCCAGTACTTC. Translated, it gives CASSETGVPETQYF. The chain is built from TRBV3-1 and TRBJ2-5; 7 nucleotides match TRBD1. This CDR3 contains 14 residues. Looked up from germline, CDR1 is LGHDT and CDR2 is YNNKEL (reference sequence). The junction had 7 bases not matched to a gene; V was cut back by 5 bases and J by 4 bases.

The chain combines TRBV7-9 with TRBJ2-7, with TRBD1 as a possible D gene (6 bases). V dropped 4 bases and J dropped 3 bases, with 10 bases sitting between them. This CDR3 contains 13 residues. Looked up from germline, CDR1 is SEHNR and CDR2 is FQNEAQ (reference sequence). The CDR3 is CASSWTADYEQYF. DNA for the CDR3: TGTGCCAGCAGCTGGACAGCTGACTACGAGCAGTACTTC.

CDR3 loop: CASSPRNRGAQYF. Written as DNA, the CDR3 is TGTGCCAGCAGCCCGAGAAACAGGGGGGCGCAGTACTTC. This chain connects TRBV7-2 to TRBJ2-5, with 8 bases that match TRBD1. V gave up 5 bases and J gave up 11 bases; unmatched junction bases: 10. The length of the CDR3 is 13 residues. Germline assignment: CDR1 SGHTA and CDR2 FQGNSA.

The rearrangement joins TRBV20-1 to TRBJ2-1; D remains ambiguous. The CDR3 spans 14 residues. Trimming left V 0 bases short and J 2 bases short, with 8 bases between. Germline CDR1 DFQATT, CDR2 SNEGSKA (reference sequence). For the CDR3, the DNA is TGCAGTGCTAGAGATAGCTCAACCTACAATGAGCAGTTCTTC. This translates into CSARDSSTYNEQFF.

This rearrangement joins TRBV7-8 to TRBJ2-2, with no clear D. Germline CDR1 SGHVS, CDR2 FQNEAQ. V lost 2 bases, J lost 0 bases, and 10 bases lay in between. CDR3 size: 16 residues. Here the CDR3 reads CASSLLGPTNTGELFF. The CDR3 region has the DNA TGTGCCAGCAGCTTACTGGGTCCAACGAACACCGGGGAGCTGTTTTTT.

The chain recombines TRBV19 with TRBJ2-1; 7 nucleotides line up with TRBD2. The germline V gene has CDR1 LNHDA and CDR2 SQIVND (reference sequence). The junction had 3 bases not matched to a gene; V was cut back by 6 bases and J by 1 base. The CDR3 runs to 14 residues. The CDR3: CASRSGGSYNEQFF. CDR3 bases: TGTGCCAGTAGGTCGGGAGGATCCTACAATGAGCAGTTCTTC.

In this sample, this clonotype turned up once. This rearrangement joins TRBV12-3 or TRBV12-4 to TRBJ2-7; 8 bases fit TRBD2. The J segment lost 2 bases and the V segment lost 4 bases, leaving 10 bases of the junction unmatched. The CDR3 sequence is 16 residues long. CDR3 nucleotides: TGTGCCAGCAGTTCCTCCAGAGTAGCGGGACCCTACGAGCAGTACTTC. Protein: CASSSSRVAGPYEQYF.

This rearrangement joins TRBV7-9 to TRBJ2-7; the match to TRBD1 covers 7 bases. With 5 bases clipped from V and 2 bases from J, the junction kept 9 bases outside the gene matches. The germline V gene has CDR1 SEHNR and CDR2 FQNEAQ (reference sequence). This CDR3 spans 15 amino acids. CDR3 nucleotides: TGTGCCAGCAGCACCGAGACAGGGTATCCCTACGAGCAGTACTTC. The encoded protein is CASSTETGYPYEQYF.

CDR3 residues: CSVLGLAGTEQFF. CDR3 DNA sequence: TGCAGCGTTCTGGGACTAGCGGGAACTGAGCAGTTCTTC. This chain uses TRBV29-1 with TRBJ2-1, with 13 positions matching TRBD2. Germline values: CDR1 SQVTM, CDR2 ANQGSEA. With V trimmed by 5 bases and J by 9 bases, 4 bases remained unmatched. The CDR3 has 13 amino acids.

This chain connects TRBV5-6 to TRBJ1-5; maybe TRBD1 (5 bases). Germline V CDR1 and CDR2: SGHDT, YYEEEE. The CDR3 sequence is 14 residues long. V shed 4 bases and J shed 5 bases, with 13 bases lying between them. The CDR3 coding sequence is TGTGCCAGCAGCGCCCGGGGCAGGGATCAGCCCCAGCATTTT. Translated: CASSARGRDQPQHF.

The chain has TRBV6-2 or TRBV6-3 and TRBJ2-7; D may correspond to TRBD1 or TRBD2 (5 bases each). Germline CDR1 is MNHEY and CDR2 is SVGEGT. The V and J ends lost 10 bases and 4 bases respectively, with 20 bases between them. This CDR3 contains 14 residues. CDR3 residues: CATQDNPSGYEQYF. The CDR3, as DNA: TGTGCCACCCAGGACAATCCTTCGGGGTACGAGCAGTACTTC.

The chain couples TRBV5-1 to TRBJ2-1; D unresolved. CDR1 SGHRS and CDR2 YFSETQ come from the germline V gene. The CDR3 sequence is 11 residues long. With 3 bases removed from V and 5 bases from J, the gap between germline ends came to 3 bases. Here the CDR3 reads CASSWNNEQFF. Written as DNA, the CDR3 is TGCGCCAGCAGCTGGAACAATGAGCAGTTCTTC.

This sequence joins TRBV12-3 or TRBV12-4 and TRBJ2-3; D may be TRBD2 (5 bases). V was pared by 7 bases and J by 6 bases, with 20 bases between. This CDR3 has 15 residues. This chain's CDR3 is CASTTRADFKDTQYF. CDR3 bases: TGTGCCAGCACCACCCGGGCGGACTTTAAGGATACGCAGTATTTT.

The chain has TRBV9 and TRBJ2-7, with D tentatively TRBD1 (7 bases). This CDR3 spans 15 amino acids. In germline, CDR1 is SGDLS, CDR2 YYNGEE. The V and J ends lost 1 base and 3 bases respectively, with 14 bases between them. The CDR3: CASSVLAGGGYEQYF. CDR3 DNA sequence: TGTGCCAGCAGCGTATTGGCAGGGGGAGGCTACGAGCAGTACTTC.

The V call is TRBV10-3, the J call TRBJ2-2; D ambiguous. The CDR3 spans 13 residues. V was trimmed by 8 bases and J by 1 base, leaving 8 bases between them. Germline V gene sequence: CDR1 ENHRY, CDR2 SYGVKD. For the CDR3, the DNA is TGTGCCATCGTCTCAGGGAACACCGGGGAGCTGTTTTTT. This translates into CAIVSGNTGELFF.

The chain is built from TRBV7-8 and TRBJ1-3; 9 bases are shared with TRBD1. J lost 0 bases, V lost 5 bases, and 8 bases had no gene match. Germline loops: CDR1 SGHVS, CDR2 FQNEAQ. The CDR3 runs 17 residues. CDR3 amino acids: CASSPGTGRLSGNTIYF. The CDR3 DNA is TGTGCCAGCAGCCCCGGGACAGGGCGACTCTCTGGAAACACCATATATTTT.

The V call is TRBV11-2, the J call TRBJ2-1, with D tentatively TRBD1 or TRBD2 (6 bases each). Germline CDR1 reads SGHAT; CDR2 reads FQNNGV. Trimming stripped 6 bases from V and 13 bases from J, with 13 bases between. The CDR3 has 11 residues. The CDR3 spells CASSKTGGQFF. The DNA for the CDR3 is TGTGCCAGCAGTAAAACCGGGGGCCAGTTCTTC.

The count of this clonotype is one. The V gene is TRBV27, the J gene TRBJ1-6; D uncertain. Trimming shortened V by 6 bases and J by 15 bases, and 12 bases separated the two germline ends. The CDR3 loop spans 11 amino acids. The germline V gene encodes CDR1 MNHEY and CDR2 SMNVEV (reference sequence). The CDR3 DNA sequence: TGTGCCAGCAGGGGCTTGCGAGTCCTCCACTTT. Protein: CASRGLRVLHF.

This chain connects TRBV9 to TRBJ1-4; D ambiguous. Trimming took off 4 bases at V and 5 bases at J, with 15 bases between the two ends. Germline CDR1 SGDLS, CDR2 YYNGEE. The CDR3 loop spans 15 amino acids. In DNA, the CDR3 is TGTGCCAGCAGCCCCGACACCACGAGGAATGAAAAACTGTTTTTT. Translated, it gives CASSPDTTRNEKLFF.

The genes are TRBV19 and TRBJ1-1; no definite D call. This CDR3 contains 15 residues. Germline lookup yields CDR1 LNHDA and CDR2 SQIVND (reference sequence). Trimming took 3 bases from V and 3 from J, leaving 14 bases between them. For the CDR3, the DNA is TGTGCCAGTAGTATGTCGGGGATACTAGACACTGAAGCTTTCTTT. The encoded protein is CASSMSGILDTEAFF.

The chain combines TRBV29-1 with TRBJ2-5, with D hard to call. Germline loops: CDR1 SQVTM, CDR2 ANQGSEA. V was pared by 7 bases and J by 7 bases, with 13 bases between. The CDR3 has 11 amino acids. This CDR3 is CSGTRERTQYF. CDR3 sequence (DNA): TGCAGCGGAACAAGGGAAAGGACCCAGTACTTC.

This CDR3 is CASSLGASGNYGYTF. DNA for the CDR3: TGTGCCAGCAGCTTGGGAGCTTCGGGTAACTATGGCTACACCTTC. The rearrangement uses TRBV5-4 and TRBJ1-2; D ambiguous. The germline V gene has CDR1 SGHNT and CDR2 YYREEE (reference sequence). Between the trimmed V and J ends, which lost 0 bases and 1 base, there was a span of 10 bases. The CDR3 sequence is 15 residues long.

V and J are TRBV4-2 and TRBJ2-1, with a possible D match to TRBD2 (5 bases). CDR3 length: 16 amino acids. The V gene lost 0 bases and the J gene lost 3 bases, with 12 bases spanning the gap. Germline V gene lookup returns CDR1 LGHNA and CDR2 YNFKEQ. CDR3 DNA: TGTGCCAGCAGCCAAGATCCTCAGCGGCACTACAATGAGCAGTTCTTC. Translated: CASSQDPQRHYNEQFF.

This chain uses TRBV7-8 with TRBJ1-2; D gene uncertain. Trimming removed 5 bases from V and 1 base from J, with 17 bases in between. CDR3 length: 16 amino acids. In germline, CDR1 is SGHVS, CDR2 FQNEAQ. The CDR3 region has the DNA TGTGCCAGCAGCCCCCGAATAAGCCACCTTAACTATGGCTACACCTTC. Translating gives CASSPRISHLNYGYTF.